This entry concerns a single T cell receptor (beta chain). Seattle patients were enrolled during active infection and followed longitudinally. The sample is drawn from a study of blood T cell repertoires in COVID-19. The overall study: Material from acute and convalescent COVID-19 was sourced from the United States, Italy and Spain. The analysed material was cDNA or gDNA that came from T cells, B-cell-depleted T cells, or PBMCs.

Measured with immunoSEQ multiplex PCR; TCRdb has only the in-frame clones, and not every one. This repertoire shows some 500,000 clones, approximately 91% found once; its top ten account for roughly 8.3%. Losses at the gene ends were 3 bases for V and 8 bases for J; bases not matched to a gene: 5. Germline V gene sequence: CDR1 SGHRS, CDR2 YFSETQ. The CDR3 is made up of 14 amino acids. The sequence was obtained from a woman between 45 and 65 years old with COVID-19, enrolled during active disease. The V call is TRBV5-1, the J call TRBJ1-6, with TRBD1 matching 7 bases. Source material: peripheral blood. In nucleotides, the CDR3 is TGCGCCAGCAGCTCTCGACAGGGAGATTCACCCCTCCACTTT. It is translated as CASSSRQGDSPLHF.